This passage covers 8 T cell receptor beta chains from one sample sequenced in a study of molecular identifiers for immune sequencing clone quantification. TCRdb called the PCR reads again in MiXCR, with one record for every CDR3 protein. The sample shows roughly 630,000 distinct CDR3 sequences, roughly 25% of them seen only once. Source material: naive CD8+ T cells from blood, with Jurkat cell RNA spiked in. As to subset: FACS-sorted CD8+CD4-CCR7+CD45RA+ naive T cells. These receptors were taken from a human donor in good health. Some libraries in this study had Jurkat cell RNA spiked in.

This chain uses TRBV12-3 or TRBV12-4 with TRBJ2-6; D is undetermined. V shed 6 bases and J shed 0 bases, with 12 bases lying between them. The CDR3 length is 16 residues. Here the CDR3 DNA reads TGTGCCAGCAGCCACACACCCCCCTCTGGGGCCAACGTCCTGACTTTC. It translates to CASSHTPPSGANVLTF.

This clonotype was seen a handful of times. The chain has TRBV13 and TRBJ2-5; D perhaps matches TRBD2 (6 bases). Trimming removed 0 bases from V and 1 base from J, with 9 bases in between. Germline loops: CDR1 PRHDT, CDR2 FYEKMQ (reference sequence). This CDR3 has 15 amino acids. CDR3 coding DNA: TGTGCCAGCAGCTTAGGATTGGGGGGCCAAGAGACCCAGTACTTC. Translated: CASSLGLGGQETQYF.

This clonotype was observed many times. J is TRBJ2-1 and V is TRBV7-6; D tentatively fits TRBD1 or TRBD2 (6 bases each). CDR3 size: 15 residues. CDR1 is SGHVS, CDR2 FNYEAQ, per germline. Trimming removed 6 bases at V and 9 bases at J, with 21 bases between. CDR3: CASSRIPGARSEQFF. The CDR3 DNA follows: TGTGCCAGCAGTCGAATCCCGGGGGCGCGGAGTGAGCAGTTCTTC.

This clonotype was detected a few times. The CDR3 DNA reads TGTGCCAGCAGTGAAGTTGGTGGTTTGGACACTGAAGCTTTCTTT. Protein: CASSEVGGLDTEAFF. This rearrangement joins TRBV2 to TRBJ1-1; D is ambiguous. Germline V gene sequence: CDR1 SNHLY, CDR2 FYNNEI. The CDR3 consists of 15 residues. V lost 1 base and J 3 bases, leaving 12 bases between the germline ends.

The chain combines TRBV6-2 or TRBV6-3 with TRBJ2-2, with D tentatively TRBD1 (7 bases). CDR3 length: 16 residues. V shed 10 bases and J shed 1 base, with 19 bases lying between them. The germline V gene has CDR1 MNHEY and CDR2 SVGEGT. The CDR3 region is CATRAGRTGNTGELFF. CDR3 sequence (DNA): TGTGCCACGCGAGCGGGTAGGACAGGGAACACCGGGGAGCTGTTTTTT.

This clonotype occurred once. For the CDR3, the DNA is TGTGCCAGCAGTCAATTAAGCCACCAGGGGACCCAGTACTTC. It translates to CASSQLSHQGTQYF. This rearrangement joins TRBV12-3 or TRBV12-4 to TRBJ2-5; weak D call: TRBD1 (5 bases). The V and J ends lost 5 bases and 7 bases respectively, with 17 bases between them. The CDR3 is 14 amino acids.

The rearrangement links TRBV20-1 to TRBJ2-2; 9 nucleotides match TRBD1. V was clipped by 0 bases and J by 6 bases; unmatched bases: 11. The CDR3 loop spans 17 amino acids. Germline V lookup: CDR1 DFQATT, CDR2 SNEGSKA (reference sequence). CDR3 in DNA: TGCAGTGCTAGAGATGAAATGGGACAGGGATTGGCCGGGGAGCTGTTTTTT. It codes for CSARDEMGQGLAGELFF.

This clonotype has just a few counts. The chain links TRBV6-1 to TRBJ2-7; D is uncertain. Germline V gene lookup returns CDR1 MNHNS and CDR2 SASEGT. CDR3 length equals 14 residues. The V and J ends lost 6 bases and 4 bases respectively, with 16 bases between them. Here the CDR3 reads CASRDTVESYEQYF. Here the CDR3 DNA reads TGTGCCAGCAGGGATACCGTAGAGAGTTACGAGCAGTACTTC.